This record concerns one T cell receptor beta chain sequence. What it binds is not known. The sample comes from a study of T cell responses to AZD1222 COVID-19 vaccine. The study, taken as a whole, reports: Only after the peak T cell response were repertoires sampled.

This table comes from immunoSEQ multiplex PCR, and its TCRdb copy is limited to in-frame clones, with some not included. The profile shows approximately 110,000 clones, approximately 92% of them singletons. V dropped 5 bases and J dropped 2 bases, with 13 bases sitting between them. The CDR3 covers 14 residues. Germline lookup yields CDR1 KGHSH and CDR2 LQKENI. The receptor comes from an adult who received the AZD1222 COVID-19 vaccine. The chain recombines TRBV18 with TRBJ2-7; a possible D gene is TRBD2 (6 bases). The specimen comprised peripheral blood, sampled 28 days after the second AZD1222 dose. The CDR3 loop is CASSEDYRTYEQYF. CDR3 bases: TGTGCCAGCTCAGAGGACTACCGAACCTACGAGCAGTACTTC.